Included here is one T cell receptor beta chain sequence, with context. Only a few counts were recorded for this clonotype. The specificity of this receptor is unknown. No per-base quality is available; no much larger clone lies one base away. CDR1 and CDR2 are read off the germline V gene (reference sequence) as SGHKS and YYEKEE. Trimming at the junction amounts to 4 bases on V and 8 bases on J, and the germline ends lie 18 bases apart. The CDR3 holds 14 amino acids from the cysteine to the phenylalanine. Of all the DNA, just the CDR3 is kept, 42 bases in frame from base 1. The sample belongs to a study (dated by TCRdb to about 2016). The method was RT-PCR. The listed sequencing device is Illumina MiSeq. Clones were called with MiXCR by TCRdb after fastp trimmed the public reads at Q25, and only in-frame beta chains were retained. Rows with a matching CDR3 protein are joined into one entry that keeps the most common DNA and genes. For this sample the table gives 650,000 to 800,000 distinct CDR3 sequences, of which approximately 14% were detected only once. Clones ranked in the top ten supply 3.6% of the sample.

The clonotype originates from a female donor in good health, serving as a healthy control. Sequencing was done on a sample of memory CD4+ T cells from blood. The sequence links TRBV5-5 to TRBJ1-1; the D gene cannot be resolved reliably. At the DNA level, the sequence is TGTGCCAGCAGCCCACAAACCCAAACGGGGGAAGCTTTCTTT. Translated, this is CASSPQTQTGEAFF.